Following are 32 T cell receptor beta chains from one sample sequenced in a study of T cells after yellow fever vaccination. TCRdb re-analysed the 5' RACE reads in MiXCR, keeping a single row per CDR3 protein. Of a few hundred thousand distinct CDR3 sequences listed, roughly 3.9% are singletons. Sequencing used PBMCs, obtained 5 days after the yellow fever booster vaccination. Receptors originate from a man between 18 and 35 years old who received the YFV17D yellow fever vaccine.

This clonotype appeared a few times. The V gene is TRBV12-3 or TRBV12-4, the J gene TRBJ2-7; D gene uncertain. Trimming cost V 6 bases and J 0 bases, with 12 bases left between them. The CDR3 contains 14 residues. The CDR3 DNA is TGTGCCAGCAGCCCGACCTTAAGCTCCTACGAGCAGTACTTC. It is translated as CASSPTLSSYEQYF.

This clonotype was observed a handful of times. This rearrangement joins TRBV29-1 to TRBJ1-1, with unresolved D. There are 12 residues in the CDR3. The V end lost 0 bases, the J end lost 7 bases, and 9 bases lay between the germline ends. Germline lookup yields CDR1 SQVTM and CDR2 ANQGSEA. CDR3 sequence: CSVEERWDEAFF. CDR3 DNA: TGCAGCGTTGAAGAACGATGGGATGAAGCTTTCTTT.

This clonotype was seen ten or more times. V gene TRBV10-3 combines with J gene TRBJ1-1; D may be TRBD1 (6 bases). Deletions cut 8 bases from V and 11 bases from J, with 18 bases between. CDR1 is ENHRY, CDR2 SYGVKD, per germline. CDR3 length equals 12 residues. The CDR3 region is CAIRLGGGQAFF. The CDR3 nucleotides are TGTGCCATCCGCTTGGGCGGGGGGCAGGCTTTCTTT.

This clonotype came up a few times. The V gene is TRBV5-1, the J gene TRBJ1-1; 7 positions agree with TRBD1. Germline V gene sequence: CDR1 SGHRS, CDR2 YFSETQ. The CDR3 is 13 residues long. V lost 2 bases, J lost 5 bases, and 3 bases stayed unmatched. The CDR3 DNA sequence: TGCGCCAGCAGCTTCGAGGGGGCGACTGAAGCTTTCTTT. Protein product: CASSFEGATEAFF.

This clonotype was seen at least ten times. CDR3 in amino acids: CSVKRGVPNTGELFF. CDR3 DNA sequence: TGCAGTGTCAAGCGCGGAGTCCCGAACACCGGGGAGCTGTTTTTT. This chain links TRBV20-1 with TRBJ2-2; D is uncertain. Trimming took 7 bases from V and 0 from J, leaving 15 bases between them. The length of the CDR3 is 15 residues. Germline V CDR1 and CDR2: DFQATT, SNEGSKA (reference sequence).

This clonotype was observed a handful of times. The gene calls are TRBV5-1 and TRBJ2-2, with a possible D match to TRBD2 (5 bases). Germline V gene lookup returns CDR1 SGHRS and CDR2 YFSETQ. V was shortened by 1 base and J by 0 bases, with 7 bases between the two germline ends. This CDR3 has 15 residues. The CDR3 DNA follows: TGCGCCAGCAGCTTGTTCGGGGCGAACACCGGGGAGCTGTTTTTT. Residues: CASSLFGANTGELFF. The whole variable domain, remainder taken from reference TRBV5-1 and TRBJ2-2, is KAGVTQTPRYLIKTRGQQVTLSCSPISGHRSVSWYQQTPGQGLQFLFEYFSETQRNKGNFPGRFSGRQFSNSRSEMNVSTLELGDSALYLCASSLFGANTGELFFGEGSRLTVL.

J is TRBJ1-5 and V is TRBV19; maybe TRBD1 (6 bases). CDR1 is LNHDA and CDR2 is SQIVND in the germline V gene (reference sequence). The CDR3 length is 16 residues. Trimming pared 6 bases from V and 1 base from J, leaving 16 bases between. The CDR3: CASRADRMWSNQPQHF. The CDR3 bases are TGTGCCAGTAGGGCGGACAGAATGTGGAGCAATCAGCCCCAGCATTTT.

J is TRBJ1-2 and V is TRBV3-1; D is uncertain. The germline gives CDR1 LGHDT, CDR2 YNNKEL (reference sequence). Trimming left V 8 bases short and J 0 bases short, with 10 bases between. There are 13 residues in the CDR3. The CDR3 DNA is TGTGCCAGCGGAGGCAGGACTAACTATGGCTACACCTTC. This gives the protein CASGGRTNYGYTF. The complete variable domain, with remaining parts taken from reference TRBV3-1 and TRBJ1-2, reads DTAVSQTPKYLVTQMGNDKSIKCEQNLGHDTMYWYKQDSKKFLKIMFSYNNKELIINETVPNRFSPKSPDKAHLNLHINSLELGDSAVYFCASGGRTNYGYTFGSGTRLTVV.

The chain has TRBV7-2 and TRBJ2-1; weak D call: TRBD2 (7 bases). Germline lookup yields CDR1 SGHTA and CDR2 FQGNSA. The CDR3 is 14 residues long. Trimming removed 5 bases at V and 6 bases at J, with 14 bases between. The CDR3 loop is CASSRGGVTNEQFF. CDR3 bases: TGTGCCAGCAGCCGAGGGGGGGTAACCAATGAGCAGTTCTTC.

The genes are TRBV7-2 and TRBJ1-1; maybe TRBD1 (5 bases). This CDR3 has 15 amino acids. V lost 6 bases, J lost 0 bases, and 14 bases lay in between. Germline lookup yields CDR1 SGHTA and CDR2 FQGNSA. CDR3 nucleotides: TGTGCCAGCAGGAGGGGATCATCACTGAACACTGAAGCTTTCTTT. This codes for CASRRGSSLNTEAFF.

A few counts support this clonotype. CDR3 nucleotide sequence: TGCGCCAGCAGCTTGTACAGGGGGCTTAATGAGCAGTTCTTC. Translation gives CASSLYRGLNEQFF. This chain links TRBV5-1 with TRBJ2-1, with 9 bases lining up with TRBD1. This CDR3 is built from 14 residues. The V segment lost 1 base and the J segment 7 bases; nucleotides outside the gene matches: 3. Germline CDR1 is SGHRS and CDR2 is YFSETQ.

CDR3 amino acids: CASSQENGGIGELFF. CDR3 coding DNA: TGTGCCAGCAGCCAAGAAAATGGGGGTATCGGGGAGCTGTTTTTT. V and J are TRBV3-1 and TRBJ2-2; either TRBD1 or TRBD2 may fit D (5 bases each). Germline lookup yields CDR1 LGHDT and CDR2 YNNKEL (reference sequence). Deletions cut 0 bases from V and 7 bases from J, with 12 bases between. The CDR3 runs to 15 residues. The complete variable domain, with remaining parts taken from reference TRBV3-1 and TRBJ2-2, reads DTAVSQTPKYLVTQMGNDKSIKCEQNLGHDTMYWYKQDSKKFLKIMFSYNNKELIINETVPNRFSPKSPDKAHLNLHINSLELGDSAVYFCASSQENGGIGELFFGEGSRLTVL.

The chain couples TRBV4-1 to TRBJ2-6, with D unclear. The V end was cut by 0 bases, the J end by 1 base, with 4 bases between. The germline CDR1 and CDR2 sequences are MGHRA and YSYEKL. The CDR3 runs to 15 residues. CDR3 DNA sequence: TGCGCCAGCAGCCAAGAGGCATCTGGGGCCAACGTCCTGACTTTC. This encodes CASSQEASGANVLTF.

The rearrangement links TRBV6-4 to TRBJ1-5; D unclear. Germline CDR1 reads MRHNA; CDR2 reads SNTAGT. The CDR3 runs to 13 residues. Trimming left V 4 bases short and J 10 bases short, with 14 bases between. The DNA of the CDR3 is TGTGCCAGCAGTGGGGCTTTGCGTAACCCCCAGCATTTT. Translated, it gives CASSGALRNPQHF.

Only a few counts were recorded for this clonotype. The chain carries TRBV4-3 and TRBJ2-7; perhaps TRBD2 as D (6 bases). Germline V gives CDR1 LGHNA, CDR2 YSLEER. V was clipped by 2 bases and J by 3 bases, with 26 bases between them. There are 19 residues in the CDR3. DNA for the CDR3: TGCGCCAGCAGCCAACAAGTGAGAACTAGCTGGTCTACAGTCTACGAGCAGTACTTC. This gives the protein CASSQQVRTSWSTVYEQYF.

This clonotype has ten or more counts. J is TRBJ2-1 and V is TRBV5-5, with D uncertain. The CDR3 consists of 14 residues. The V gene's germline CDR1 is SGHKS and CDR2 YYEKEE (reference sequence). The V gene lost 0 bases and the J gene lost 12 bases, with 16 bases spanning the gap. The CDR3 spells CASSLADPRSGQFF. CDR3 DNA: TGTGCCAGCAGCTTGGCAGATCCCAGGTCGGGGCAGTTCTTC.

This clonotype appeared many times. The chain employs TRBV15 and TRBJ2-1; 9 bases are shared with TRBD2. Trimming took 5 bases from V and 7 from J; bases not matched to a gene: 15. This CDR3 is 17 amino acids long. Germline V gene lookup returns CDR1 LNHNV and CDR2 YYDKDF (reference sequence). The chain's CDR3 is CATSALLGAGGRNEQFF. The CDR3 region has the DNA TGTGCCACCAGCGCACTCCTAGGAGCGGGGGGACGGAATGAGCAGTTCTTC.

The rearrangement links TRBV7-8 to TRBJ2-2; the D gene is possibly TRBD1 (6 bases). V lost 10 bases and J 4 bases, leaving 16 bases between the germline ends. Per germline, CDR1 SGHVS and CDR2 FQNEAQ. The CDR3 extends over 14 amino acids. CDR3 loop: CAMAATGLTGELFF. The CDR3 region has the DNA TGTGCCATGGCGGCGACAGGACTCACCGGGGAGCTGTTTTTT.

In this sample, this clonotype turned up a few times. The V gene is TRBV12-3 or TRBV12-4, the J gene TRBJ2-7; 9 bases map to TRBD1. V dropped 5 bases and J dropped 2; count of bases not matched to a gene: 10. The CDR3 extends over 16 amino acids. The CDR3 DNA reads TGTGCCAGCAGTAGAGTGGGACAGGGAGGGCCCTACGAGCAGTACTTC. It is translated as CASSRVGQGGPYEQYF.

This clonotype was counted a few times. The chain couples TRBV20-1 to TRBJ1-1; 8 bases map to TRBD1. Germline CDR1 reads DFQATT; CDR2 reads SNEGSKA (reference sequence). J lost 5 bases, V lost 7 bases, and 9 bases had no gene match. The CDR3 has 13 residues. The CDR3 sequence: CSVRGQGGTEAFF. CDR3 bases: TGCAGTGTTCGAGGACAGGGCGGGACTGAAGCTTTCTTT.

The J gene is TRBJ1-2, the V gene TRBV3-1; 10 bases are a match to TRBD1. J was trimmed by 3 bases and V by 4 bases; bases with no gene match: 8. CDR3 length: 16 residues. Germline assignment: CDR1 LGHDT and CDR2 YNNKEL (reference sequence). The CDR3 bases are TGTGCCAGCAGCCGCGGGACAGGGGTCCGGCACTATGGCTACACCTTC. Translating it yields CASSRGTGVRHYGYTF.

This clonotype was counted many times. The genes are TRBV12-3 or TRBV12-4 and TRBJ2-7; D is uncertain. The CDR3 is 14 residues long. Trimming cost V 1 base and J 3 bases, with 10 bases left between them. The CDR3 loop is CASSLVPAHYEQYV. The CDR3, as DNA: TGTGCCAGCAGTTTAGTTCCAGCCCACTACGAGCAGTACGTC.

Details on this clonotype: One base away lies a much larger clone, so this may be a sequencing read error. The chain is built from TRBV7-8 and TRBJ2-5; 8 bases match TRBD1. With 1 base clipped from V and 10 bases from J, the junction kept 8 bases outside the gene matches. CDR3 length: 14 amino acids. CDR1 and CDR2 from the germline V gene are SGHVS and FQNEAQ. The CDR3 region has the DNA TGTGCCAGCAGCTTAGGACAGGGGTCAGGGAACCAGTACTTC. Protein product: CASSLGQGSGNQYF.

The genes are TRBV11-3 and TRBJ1-6; D is perhaps TRBD1 (5 bases). Germline V CDR1 and CDR2: SGHNT, YENEEA. V lost 0 bases, J lost 9 bases, and 6 bases lay in between. The CDR3 totals 13 residues. The DNA for the CDR3 is TGTGCCAGCAGCTTAGATCAGGGTTCACCCCTCCACTTT. Protein: CASSLDQGSPLHF. Full variable domain (outside the CDR3, taken from reference TRBV11-3 and TRBJ1-6): EAGVVQSPRYKIIEKKQPVAFWCNPISGHNTLYWYLQNLGQGPELLIRYENEEAVDDSQLPKDRFSAERLKGVDSTLKIQPAELGDSAVYLCASSLDQGSPLHFGNGTRLTVT.

This clonotype turned up a few times. The chain links TRBV6-5 to TRBJ2-3; 11 positions agree with TRBD2. The V and J ends lost 4 bases and 2 bases, in that order; junction bases with no gene match: 8. Germline assignment: CDR1 MNHEY and CDR2 SVGAGI. The CDR3 covers 17 residues. The chain's CDR3 is CASSSFTSGGITDTQYF. The DNA for the CDR3 is TGTGCCAGCAGTTCCTTCACTAGCGGGGGAATCACAGATACGCAGTATTTT.

This clonotype was picked up many times. The CDR3 sequence: CASSLGAGGVTEAFF. In DNA form, the CDR3 reads TGTGCCAGCAGCTTAGGGGCTGGGGGAGTAACTGAAGCTTTCTTT. V usage is TRBV13 and J usage is TRBJ1-1; weak D call: TRBD1 (5 bases). The V gene's germline CDR1 is PRHDT and CDR2 FYEKMQ (reference sequence). V shed 0 bases and J shed 5 bases, with 13 bases lying between them. This CDR3 contains 15 residues.

This clonotype has more than one count but fewer than ten. The V gene is TRBV2, the J gene TRBJ1-6, with 7 nucleotides matching TRBD1. The CDR3 has 15 amino acids. V shed 7 bases and J 0 bases; nucleotides not matched to a gene: 3. Germline V CDR1 and CDR2: SNHLY, FYNNEI. CDR3 protein: CASTGDSSYNSPLHF. As DNA, the CDR3 is TGTGCCAGCACTGGGGACAGCTCCTATAATTCACCCCTCCACTTT.

As for this clonotype: This may stem from a read error, because a much larger clone lies one nucleotide away. The CDR3, as DNA: TGTTCCAGCAGCAGACGGACAGGGTCGGGGGCTTTCTTT. Translating it yields CSSSRRTGSGAFF. The V call is TRBV7-8, the J call TRBJ1-1, with 8 bases aligning to TRBD1. The CDR3 spans 13 residues. Germline V gene lookup returns CDR1 SGHVS and CDR2 FQNEAQ. Based on the CDR3 plus reference TRBV7-8 and TRBJ1-1, the full variable domain is GAGVSQSPRYKVAKRGQDVALRCDPISGHVSLFWYQQALGQGPEFLTYFQNEAQLDKSGLPSDRFFAERPEGSVSTLKIQRTQQEDSAVYLCSSSRRTGSGAFFGQGTRLTVV.

This clonotype was seen at least ten times. Germline and junction disagree at one end, which may indicate a read error. The rearrangement joins TRBV27 to TRBJ2-1; perhaps TRBD1 as D (6 bases). The CDR3 has 15 residues. Germline CDR1 is MNHEY and CDR2 is SMNVEV (reference sequence). This chain's CDR3 is CASSLSPEQGALGVF. In DNA form, the CDR3 reads TGTGCCAGCAGTTTATCGCCGGAACAGGGAGCGCTTGGGGTCTTC.

This clonotype has more than one count but fewer than ten. The J gene is TRBJ2-5, the V gene TRBV9, with D maybe TRBD1 (6 bases). This CDR3 spans 15 amino acids. Deletions cut 0 bases from V and 4 bases from J, with 13 bases between. CDR1 is SGDLS, CDR2 YYNGEE, per germline. In DNA form, the CDR3 reads TGTGCCAGCAGCGTAGATTGGGGGCCGGGAGAGACCCAGTACTTC. This encodes CASSVDWGPGETQYF.

V gene TRBV7-7 combines with J gene TRBJ2-5; tentative D call: TRBD2 (6 bases). The germline V gene encodes CDR1 SSHAT and CDR2 FNYEAQ (reference sequence). V was cut by 4 bases and J by 0 bases, with 12 bases left in between. The length of the CDR3 is 15 residues. The CDR3 DNA sequence: TGTGCCAGCAGCTACCGTTGGGGGGACCAAGAGACCCAGTACTTC. Amino acid sequence: CASSYRWGDQETQYF.

This chain joins TRBV4-3 and TRBJ2-3; 7 nucleotides agree with TRBD1. The trim removed 1 base at V and 4 bases at J, leaving 8 bases unmatched. This CDR3 spans 16 amino acids. Germline V gene sequence: CDR1 LGHNA, CDR2 YSLEER. CDR3 amino acids: CASSQVAVGGADTQYF. The DNA of the CDR3 is TGCGCCAGCAGCCAAGTGGCAGTAGGGGGCGCAGATACGCAGTATTTT.